The 32 T cell receptor beta chains reported below all come from one sample, sequenced in a study of cytomegalovirus exposure and HLA in healthy donors. Primers for the PCR totalled 60 Vbeta and 13 Jbeta. Measured with immunoSEQ multiplex PCR; TCRdb has only the in-frame clones, and not every one. The sample yields roughly 170,000 clones, roughly 81% seen once. The sequenced material came from PBMCs. The receptor set was obtained from a girl aged 5-17 years in good health and CMV-seropositive.

This clone has only a few counts. The CDR3 sequence is CASSELRVPDGYTF. The CDR3 DNA reads as TGTGCCAGCAGTGAGCTACGGGTCCCCGATGGCTACACCTTC. The chain uses TRBV2 and TRBJ1-2; D not certain. The CDR3 is 14 residues long. Germline CDR1 reads SNHLY; CDR2 reads FYNNEI. The germline V and J ends were trimmed by 3 bases and 6 bases, with 14 bases remaining between them.

This clone was recorded once. This chain links TRBV18 with TRBJ2-1; 9 bases align to TRBD2. J lost 3 bases, V lost 4 bases, and 4 bases had no gene match. CDR3 length: 15 amino acids. Germline V gene data show CDR1 as KGHSH and CDR2 as LQKENI. CDR3 sequence: CASSRQRGDYNEQFF. The DNA of the CDR3 is TGTGCCAGCTCACGGCAGCGGGGGGACTACAATGAGCAGTTCTTC.

This chain connects TRBV27 to TRBJ1-2; the match to TRBD1 covers 8 bases. The CDR3 extends over 12 amino acids. V gave up 5 bases and J gave up 8 bases; unmatched junction bases: 4. Germline V gives CDR1 MNHEY, CDR2 SMNVEV (reference sequence). The CDR3, as DNA: TGTGCCAGCAGTCCAGGGGGCTGGGGCTACACCTTC. Translation: CASSPGGWGYTF.

The chain combines TRBV6-5 with TRBJ1-1; D is uncertain. Trimming cost V 6 bases and J 0 bases, with 5 bases left between them. CDR3 length: 12 residues. CDR1 is MNHEY, CDR2 SVGAGI, per germline. CDR3 sequence: CASSGMNTEAFF. CDR3 DNA: TGTGCCAGCAGCGGGATGAACACTGAAGCTTTCTTT.

V gene TRBV30 combines with J gene TRBJ1-1; 7 bases line up with TRBD1. Trimming cost V 2 bases and J 2 bases; bases outside gene matches: 5. Germline CDR1 GTSNPN, CDR2 SVGIG (reference sequence). This CDR3 spans 14 amino acids. The CDR3 DNA sequence: TGTGCCTGGAGTAACGGGGACAGTAACACTGAAGCTTTCTTT. Translating it yields CAWSNGDSNTEAFF.

This rearrangement joins TRBV5-5 to TRBJ2-1; TRBD1 aligns across 8 bases. With V trimmed by 1 base and J by 7 bases, 7 bases remained unmatched. The CDR3 extends over 15 amino acids. Germline V CDR1 and CDR2: SGHKS, YYEKEE (reference sequence). CDR3 sequence (DNA): TGTGCCAGCAGCTTGTATCCAGGGGGCGGGAATGAGCAGTTCTTC. Amino acids: CASSLYPGGGNEQFF. Using reference TRBV5-5 and TRBJ2-1 for the parts outside the CDR3, the full variable domain is DAGVTQSPTHLIKTRGQQVTLRCSPISGHKSVSWYQQVLGQGPQFIFQYYEKEERGRGNFPDRFSARQFPNYSSELNVNALLLGDSALYLCASSLYPGGGNEQFFGPGTRLTVL.

Concerning this clone itself: This likely traces to a read error, being one base from a far larger clone. This sequence joins TRBV5-1 and TRBJ2-1; D is perhaps TRBD2 (5 bases). Deletions cut 4 bases from V and 4 bases from J, with 9 bases between. Germline V CDR1 and CDR2: SGHRS, YFSETQ. The CDR3 consists of 13 residues. The CDR3 DNA is TGCGCCAGCAGCCCGGACTCATACAATGAGCAGTTCTTC. It is translated as CASSPDSYNEQFF.

The rearrangement links TRBV5-1 to TRBJ1-3, with D unresolved. Per germline, CDR1 SGHRS and CDR2 YFSETQ. Trimming cost V 3 bases and J 0 bases, with 13 bases left between them. This CDR3 region has 16 residues. The CDR3 sequence: CASSSYPPGSGNTIYF. The CDR3 DNA reads as TGCGCCAGCAGCTCATACCCTCCAGGCTCTGGAAACACCATATATTTT.

This clone was counted a single time. The V call is TRBV5-1, the J call TRBJ1-3; the D gene is possibly TRBD1 (5 bases). Between the trimmed V and J ends, which lost 1 base and 0 bases, there was a span of 8 bases. This CDR3 is 15 amino acids long. CDR1 is SGHRS and CDR2 is YFSETQ in the germline V gene. The CDR3 sequence: CASSLQGSSGNTIYF. For the CDR3, the DNA is TGCGCCAGCAGCTTGCAGGGAAGCTCTGGAAACACCATATATTTT. Full variable domain (rest looked up from reference TRBV5-1 and TRBJ1-3): KAGVTQTPRYLIKTRGQQVTLSCSPISGHRSVSWYQQTPGQGLQFLFEYFSETQRNKGNFPGRFSGRQFSNSRSEMNVSTLELGDSALYLCASSLQGSSGNTIYFGEGSWLTVV.

This rearrangement joins TRBV7-2 to TRBJ1-4; no clear D. The CDR3 is made up of 16 amino acids. Per germline, CDR1 SGHTA and CDR2 FQGNSA. Trimming removed 5 bases at V and 7 bases at J, with 20 bases between. CDR3 loop: CASSLQVTSVREKLFF. CDR3 sequence (DNA): TGTGCCAGCAGCCTGCAGGTGACGTCGGTTCGTGAAAAACTGTTTTTT.

This clone has more than one count but fewer than ten. J is TRBJ2-7 and V is TRBV19; tentative D call: TRBD1 (6 bases). The germline V gene encodes CDR1 LNHDA and CDR2 SQIVND (reference sequence). The CDR3 runs to 14 residues. V lost 6 bases and J lost 2, with 14 bases in between. CDR3 protein: CASRPFEGAYEQYF. In nucleotides, the CDR3 is TGTGCCAGTAGACCCTTTGAGGGGGCCTACGAGCAGTACTTC.

This rearrangement joins TRBV4-2 to TRBJ2-1, with unresolved D. Germline CDR1 is LGHNA and CDR2 is YNFKEQ. This CDR3 spans 13 amino acids. Trimming removed 0 bases at V and 11 bases at J, with 11 bases between. CDR3: CASSQDRATKQFF. CDR3 nucleotides: TGTGCCAGCAGCCAAGATAGAGCAACCAAGCAGTTCTTC.

V is TRBV9 and J is TRBJ2-5; tentatively, D is TRBD1 (6 bases). The germline V gene has CDR1 SGDLS and CDR2 YYNGEE. This CDR3 is built from 14 residues. V lost 0 bases to trimming and J lost 2 bases, with 8 bases between them. The CDR3 is CASSVADSQETQYF. The CDR3 nucleotides read TGTGCCAGCAGCGTAGCGGACAGTCAAGAGACCCAGTACTTC.

The chain combines TRBV5-4 with TRBJ1-2; TRBD1 is a possible D gene (5 bases). CDR3 length: 14 residues. The germline gives CDR1 SGHNT, CDR2 YYREEE (reference sequence). The germline V and J ends were trimmed by 2 bases and 4 bases, with 12 bases remaining between them. CDR3 nucleotide sequence: TGTGCCAGCAGCTTTTGGGGCGGGGGCTATGGCTACACCTTC. The encoded protein is CASSFWGGGYGYTF.

The chain has TRBV2 and TRBJ1-6, with 7 bases identical to TRBD1. In germline, CDR1 is SNHLY, CDR2 FYNNEI. V lost 6 bases and J lost 4; bases outside the gene matches: 3. The CDR3 loop spans 14 amino acids. The CDR3 region has the DNA TGTGCCAGCAGACCGGGACAGTATAATTCACCCCTCCACTTT. It translates to CASRPGQYNSPLHF.

The chain uses TRBV15 and TRBJ2-6; tentative D call: TRBD2 (6 bases). The CDR3 contains 16 residues. V shed 5 bases and J shed 1 base, with 12 bases lying between them. Looked up from germline, CDR1 is LNHNV and CDR2 is YYDKDF (reference sequence). The CDR3 bases are TGTGCCACCAGCGGGGGGTTGGTATCTGGGGCCAACGTCCTGACTTTC. Amino acid sequence: CATSGGLVSGANVLTF.

As to this clone: Other nucleotide sequences in the sample specify the same CDR3. V is TRBV9 and J is TRBJ2-3, with D possibly being TRBD2 (6 bases). Trimming took 2 bases from V and 0 from J, leaving 7 bases between them. The germline CDR1 and CDR2 sequences are SGDLS and YYNGEE. This CDR3 is 14 amino acids long. The CDR3 coding sequence is TGTGCCAGCAGCGTGGGGGGTAGCACAGATACGCAGTATTTT. It specifies CASSVGGSTDTQYF.

The gene calls are TRBV6-5 and TRBJ2-7, with 7 bases fitting TRBD1. J was trimmed by 4 bases and V by 10 bases; bases with no gene match: 4. The germline CDR1 and CDR2 sequences are MNHEY and SVGAGI. The CDR3 runs 11 residues. CDR3 sequence: CATTGVYEQYF. Here the CDR3 DNA reads TGTGCCACCACAGGGGTTTACGAGCAGTACTTC.

This rearrangement joins TRBV4-1 to TRBJ2-6, with D maybe TRBD1 (5 bases). Germline V CDR1 and CDR2: MGHRA, YSYEKL. Between the trimmed V and J ends, which lost 4 bases and 4 bases, there was a span of 14 bases. The CDR3 has 16 residues. CDR3 bases: TGCGCCAGCAGCCCACCATTGACAGCCGGGGCCAACGTCCTGACTTTC. Translation gives CASSPPLTAGANVLTF.

This chain links TRBV19 with TRBJ1-1, with a possible D match to TRBD1 (5 bases). This CDR3 comprises 15 residues. V shed 5 bases and J shed 4 bases, with 17 bases lying between them. Germline V gene lookup returns CDR1 LNHDA and CDR2 SQIVND (reference sequence). CDR3 in DNA: TGTGCCAGTAGTTCGAGCTCGGGGGGAGGCACTGAAGCTTTCTTT. It translates to CASSSSSGGGTEAFF.

The V call is TRBV11-1, the J call TRBJ2-4; 8 bases agree with TRBD1. CDR3 length equals 16 residues. J gave up 2 bases and V 5 bases, and 8 bases lay outside the gene matches. Germline CDR1 is SGHAT and CDR2 is FQDESV (reference sequence). The CDR3 reads CASSRRQGNSKNIQYF. The CDR3 DNA follows: TGTGCCAGCAGCCGTCGACAGGGGAACTCCAAAAACATTCAGTACTTC. Full variable domain (missing parts from reference TRBV11-1 and TRBJ2-4): EAEVAQSPRYKITEKSQAVAFWCDPISGHATLYWYRQILGQGPELLVQFQDESVVDDSQLPKDRFSAERLKGVDSTLKIQPAELGDSAMYLCASSRRQGNSKNIQYFGAGTRLSVL.

CDR3 sequence (DNA): TGTGCCAGCAGTTTCGGGACTAGCGGGGGTTTAAATGAGCAGTTCTTC. Amino acids: CASSFGTSGGLNEQFF. The chain joins TRBV5-6 to TRBJ2-1, with 14 bases matching TRBD2. Unmatched junction bases numbered 8, after V lost 5 bases and J lost 7 bases. The CDR3 contains 16 residues. Germline V gives CDR1 SGHDT, CDR2 YYEEEE.

The genes are TRBV6-5 and TRBJ1-3; TRBD1 matches 9 bases. CDR1 is MNHEY and CDR2 is SVGAGI in the germline V gene. This CDR3 has 15 residues. V lost 6 bases to trimming and J lost 2 bases; unmatched junction nucleotides: 5. The CDR3 sequence: CASRVDRGTGNTIYF. In nucleotides, the CDR3 is TGTGCCAGCAGAGTGGACAGGGGAACTGGAAACACCATATATTTT.

The J gene is TRBJ1-4, the V gene TRBV4-1; 9 nucleotides align to TRBD1. The length of the CDR3 is 20 residues. The V segment lost 0 bases and the J segment 3 bases; nucleotides outside the gene matches: 14. Per germline, CDR1 MGHRA and CDR2 YSYEKL. This CDR3 reads CASSQDTSTGGVSSNEKLFF. The DNA of the CDR3 is TGCGCCAGCAGCCAAGACACTTCAACAGGGGGCGTAAGCTCTAATGAAAAACTGTTTTTT.

The J gene is TRBJ1-1, the V gene TRBV5-4; D perhaps matches TRBD1 (5 bases). Trimming shortened V by 4 bases and J by 5 bases, and 15 bases separated the two germline ends. Germline CDR1 reads SGHNT; CDR2 reads YYREEE (reference sequence). This CDR3 is 14 amino acids long. The CDR3 DNA follows: TGTGCCAGCAGCCCGGCGGGGCTAGAGACTGAAGCTTTCTTT. This gives the protein CASSPAGLETEAFF.

This clone showed up just once. The chain couples TRBV27 to TRBJ1-6, with 7 bases that match TRBD1. The CDR3 length is 16 residues. Germline V lookup: CDR1 MNHEY, CDR2 SMNVEV (reference sequence). V lost 7 bases, J lost 3 bases, and 9 bases stayed unmatched. CDR3 coding DNA: TGTGCCAGCACATTTACAGGGGAGCTCTATAATTCACCCCTCCACTTT. It translates to CASTFTGELYNSPLHF.

The rearrangement joins TRBV5-4 to TRBJ1-3; 9 bases are shared with TRBD1. This CDR3 region has 16 residues. CDR1 is SGHNT and CDR2 is YYREEE in the germline V gene (reference sequence). V lost 3 bases to trimming and J lost 2 bases; unmatched junction nucleotides: 6. The CDR3 sequence is CASSYPDRGTGNTIYF. Here the CDR3 DNA reads TGTGCCAGCAGCTATCCGGACAGGGGAACTGGAAACACCATATATTTT.

This chain links TRBV15 with TRBJ2-3; TRBD1 aligns across 10 bases. CDR3 length: 16 amino acids. Germline-derived CDR1 and CDR2 are LNHNV and YYDKDF (reference sequence). The junction had 8 bases not matched to a gene; V was cut back by 6 bases and J by 2 bases. The CDR3 DNA reads as TGTGCCACCAGTCCCCGACAGGGGGCGTTCACAGATACGCAGTATTTT. Translating it yields CATSPRQGAFTDTQYF.

V usage is TRBV29-1 and J usage is TRBJ2-3; tentative D call: TRBD1 (7 bases). V gave up 2 bases and J gave up 5 bases, with 14 bases separating them. CDR3 length: 14 amino acids. CDR1 and CDR2 from the germline V gene are SQVTM and ANQGSEA. CDR3 protein: CSVEMPGGRDTQYF. CDR3 nucleotide sequence: TGCAGCGTTGAAATGCCAGGGGGGAGAGATACGCAGTATTTT.

V is TRBV10-3 and J is TRBJ1-3, with unresolved D. The V end was cut by 11 bases, the J end by 1 base, with 9 bases between. The CDR3 has 12 amino acids. Germline V gene data show CDR1 as ENHRY and CDR2 as SYGVKD. CDR3: CALSGSGNTIYF. DNA for the CDR3: TGTGCCCTGTCAGGTTCTGGAAACACCATATATTTT.

The chain joins TRBV6-4 to TRBJ1-2, with 8 bases identical to TRBD1. J gave up 4 bases and V 4 bases, and 8 bases lay outside the gene matches. CDR3 length equals 15 residues. Germline CDR1 MRHNA, CDR2 SNTAGT. In DNA, the CDR3 is TGTGCCAGCAGTGTTAGGGACAGGAAAACCTATGGCTACACCTTC. This codes for CASSVRDRKTYGYTF.

The rearrangement uses TRBV19 and TRBJ2-4, with D tentatively TRBD2 (6 bases). The CDR3 is 15 amino acids. Trimming took 3 bases from V and 1 from J, leaving 10 bases between them. Germline loops: CDR1 LNHDA, CDR2 SQIVND (reference sequence). CDR3 DNA sequence: TGTGCCAGTAGTATGCGGGGAGCGGCCAAAAACATTCAGTACTTC. It yields the protein CASSMRGAAKNIQYF.